What follows describes a single T cell receptor (beta chain). As yet, its antigen is unknown. As to time point: new active TB diagnosis, blood taken before or within 7 days of starting treatment. Active tuberculosis patients were new diagnoses, HIV-seronegative, South African, and aged 18 years or older. The data stem from a study of T cells in tuberculosis. Looking at the study overall: IGRA-negative adolescents, IGRA-positive adolescents with latent tuberculosis and adults with active tuberculosis formed this South African cohort. Within 7 days of starting treatment, or before, PBMC were stored. Overall study findings and caveats: Classification accuracy was roughly 90% (AUROC 0.7 to 0.9) with the GMM-specific repertoire.

The protocol was immunoSEQ multiplex PCR, while the TCRdb copy is restricted to in-frame clones and leaves out a portion. The repertoire holds 25,000 to 35,000 clones, with about 92% as singletons. The CDR3 sequence is 15 residues long. Trimming removed 5 bases from V and 2 bases from J; junction bases left unmatched: 7. CDR1 SGHNT and CDR2 YENEEA come from the germline V gene. The sample here was PBMCs, taken at tuberculosis diagnosis. The chain recombines TRBV11-3 with TRBJ2-7; 9 nucleotides line up with TRBD1. The clonotype was recovered from an adult with tuberculosis. CDR3 DNA: TGTGCCAGCAGCCTCCGGACAGGGGTTACCTACGAGCAGTACTTC. This translates into CASSLRTGVTYEQYF.